This T cell receptor beta chain was sequenced during a study of molecular identifiers for immune sequencing clone quantification. Study-wide results and limits: Clones exceeding 20 RNA copies carried over 99% of effector molecules but under 1% of naive-cell molecules. A single cell's spiked Jurkat TCR RNA was reportedly detectable among 900,000 to 1,000,000 naive cells.

Naive CD8 T cells were picked out by sorting for CD8+CD4-CCR7+CD45RA+. Bulk TCR library preparation followed previously described methods with listed TCR primers. TCRdb reprocessed the PCR reads with MiXCR, giving one entry per CDR3 protein. The repertoire holds 490,000 or so distinct CDR3 sequences, with less than 30% as singletons. This clonotype was observed once. The antigen is unknown. The junction does not match germline at one end; this may be a read error. The receptor was isolated from a human donor in good health. Some libraries in this study had Jurkat cell RNA spiked in. Input material: naive CD8+ T cells from blood, with Jurkat cell RNA spiked in. Regarding subset: FACS-sorted CD8+CD4-CCR7+CD45RA+ naive T cells.

The CDR3 loop is CASSLESGITEAFF. The CDR3 region has the DNA TGTGCCAGCAGCTTGGAGTCAGGGATAACTGAAGCTTTCTTT. The chain employs TRBV5-3 and TRBJ1-1; weak D call: TRBD1 (5 bases). TRBV5-3 is classed as an ORF, of uncertain function. CDR3 length: 14 amino acids.